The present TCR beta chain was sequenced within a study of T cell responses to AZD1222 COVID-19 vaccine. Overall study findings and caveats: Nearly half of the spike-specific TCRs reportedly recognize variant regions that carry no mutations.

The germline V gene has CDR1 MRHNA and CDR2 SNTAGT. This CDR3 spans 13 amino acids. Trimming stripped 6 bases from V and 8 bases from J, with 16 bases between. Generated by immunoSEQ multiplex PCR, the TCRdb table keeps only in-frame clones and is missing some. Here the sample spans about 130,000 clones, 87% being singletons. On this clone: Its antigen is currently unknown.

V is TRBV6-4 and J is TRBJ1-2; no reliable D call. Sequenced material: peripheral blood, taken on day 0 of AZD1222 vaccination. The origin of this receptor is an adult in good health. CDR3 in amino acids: CASSPRSGEGYTF. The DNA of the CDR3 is TGTGCCAGCAGCCCCCGTTCGGGCGAAGGCTACACCTTC.